These 5 T cell receptor beta chains were sequenced from one sample in a study of T cells in Graves' hyperthyroidism and ophthalmopathy. RNA transcripts gave rise to amplified TCR beta CDR3 regions. Primed by the HTBI set, a first-round RT-PCR was run on the TCR CDR3. Each CDR3 protein gets one entry after TCRdb re-called the multiplex PCR reads with MiXCR. The repertoire consists of hundreds of thousands of distinct CDR3 sequences, with 15% occurring once and the leading ten covering around a third. Input material: blood. The receptor set was obtained from a woman aged 25 to 39 with Graves' hyperthyroidism.

This sequence joins TRBV24-1 and TRBJ2-2; a weak D match, TRBD1 (6 bases). The CDR3 spans 16 residues. Trimming took off 6 bases at V and 6 bases at J, with 19 bases between the two ends. Per the germline V gene, CDR1 is KGHDR and CDR2 is SFDVKD. The CDR3 region is CATSPSSYRDPGELFF. Written as DNA, the CDR3 is TGTGCCACCAGTCCATCATCCTACAGGGATCCCGGGGAGCTGTTTTTT.

This clonotype has ten or more counts. CDR3 amino acids: CASSFGTGGVEQYF. The CDR3 DNA reads TGTGCCAGCAGTTTTGGGACAGGGGGCGTTGAGCAGTACTTC. The gene calls are TRBV27 and TRBJ2-7, with 12 bases aligning to TRBD1. From germline, CDR1 is MNHEY and CDR2 SMNVEV (reference sequence). Losses at the gene ends were 3 bases for V and 7 bases for J; bases not matched to a gene: 4. This CDR3 comprises 14 residues.

This clonotype showed up many times. The chain joins TRBV6-5 to TRBJ1-2, with unresolved D. V lost 0 bases and J 7 bases, leaving 9 bases between the germline ends. Germline lookup yields CDR1 MNHEY and CDR2 SVGAGI. The length of the CDR3 is 13 residues. The chain's CDR3 is CASSYSIGGGYTF. CDR3 nucleotides: TGTGCCAGCAGTTACTCGATAGGCGGTGGCTACACCTTC.

This clonotype has ten or more counts. The V gene is TRBV11-2, the J gene TRBJ2-4; the D call may be TRBD1 or TRBD2 (5 bases each). V was trimmed by 4 bases and J by 8 bases, leaving 21 bases between them. Per the germline V gene, CDR1 is SGHAT and CDR2 is FQNNGV. CDR3 length: 16 residues. The CDR3 loop reads CASSSGAPRIVHIQYF. The CDR3 DNA is TGTGCCAGCAGCTCCGGGGCCCCGCGAATTGTGCACATTCAGTACTTC.

This clonotype was seen many times. The CDR3 here is CASSDRGFGYTF. CDR3 DNA sequence: TGTGCCAGCAGCGACAGGGGTTTTGGCTACACCTTC. The chain has TRBV11-3 and TRBJ1-2; 8 positions match TRBD1. CDR3 size: 12 residues. With V trimmed by 5 bases and J by 7 bases, 3 bases remained unmatched. Germline lookup yields CDR1 SGHNT and CDR2 YENEEA.